These T cell receptor beta chains were read from a single sample in a study of cytomegalovirus exposure and HLA in healthy donors. Here immunoSEQ multiplex PCR was the method, and the copy in TCRdb shows in-frame clones only, minus some. The sample gives fewer than 250,000 clones, over 70% of which show up once; under 0.85% is in the top ten. Source material: PBMCs. The origin of the receptors is a boy between 2 and 10 years old in good health and CMV-seronegative. The CDR3 runs from the conserved cysteine through the conserved F or W. The order of the fields is CDR3 protein, J gene, V gene.

CDR3aa: CASSIRQGAVYGYTF
j_gene: TRBJ1-2
v_gene: TRBV19

CDR3aa: CASRYHGTKYNEQFF
j_gene: TRBJ2-1
v_gene: TRBV10-1

CDR3aa: CASSEVTGGDYGYTF
j_gene: TRBJ1-2
v_gene: TRBV6-1

CDR3aa: CASSVGRGNYGYTF
j_gene: TRBJ1-2
v_gene: TRBV27

CDR3aa: CAWSASLEAFF
j_gene: TRBJ1-1
v_gene: TRBV30

CDR3aa: CASSIGTSLTYNEQFF
j_gene: TRBJ2-1
v_gene: TRBV7-4

CDR3aa: CASSLVSGELFF
j_gene: TRBJ2-2
v_gene: TRBV2

CDR3aa: CASSVAYYTF
j_gene: TRBJ1-2
v_gene: TRBV2

CDR3aa: CARSLMSCTDTQYF
j_gene: TRBJ2-3
v_gene: TRBV5-3

CDR3aa: CASRETGADTQYF
j_gene: TRBJ2-3
v_gene: TRBV6-5

CDR3aa: CASSIRQRLNTEAFF
j_gene: TRBJ1-1
v_gene: TRBV19

CDR3aa: CASSLDRGPITNTGELFF
j_gene: TRBJ2-2
v_gene: TRBV7-2

CDR3aa: CASSLGPGRSSYNSPLHF
j_gene: TRBJ1-6
v_gene: TRBV5-4

CDR3aa: CASKTWGDTGELFF
j_gene: TRBJ2-2
v_gene: TRBV6-6

CDR3aa: CASRPLVTTEAFF
j_gene: TRBJ1-1
v_gene: TRBV6-5

CDR3aa: CASSYSGQDEQYF
j_gene: TRBJ2-7
v_gene: TRBV6-5

CDR3aa: CASSTRSKTSGTIYEQYF
j_gene: TRBJ2-7
v_gene: TRBV7-9

CDR3aa: CASMLPGQGTDTQYF
j_gene: TRBJ2-3
v_gene: TRBV6-6

CDR3aa: CASSLARYEQFF
j_gene: TRBJ2-1
v_gene: TRBV5-1

CDR3aa: CASSPRQANNSPLHF
j_gene: TRBJ1-6
v_gene: TRBV19

CDR3aa: CAWGQGNQPQHF
j_gene: TRBJ1-5
v_gene: TRBV30

CDR3aa: CASSLDGLETQYF
j_gene: TRBJ2-5
v_gene: TRBV7-2

CDR3aa: CASSPGGNDYGYTF
j_gene: TRBJ1-2
v_gene: TRBV7-3

CDR3aa: CASRRGDRGNYGYTF
j_gene: TRBJ1-2
v_gene: TRBV5-1

CDR3aa: CASTTSGGASTDTQYF
j_gene: TRBJ2-3
v_gene: TRBV5-4